In its sample, the clone carrying this T cell receptor beta chain was seen many times. No antigen is known for it. MiXCR, run by TCRdb on the reads, gives a single entry per CDR3 protein. The sample lists around 210,000 distinct CDR3 sequences, 5% to 8.5% occurring once. The data derive from a study of T cell repertoires in cytomegalovirus infection. At the level of the study: It was the public TCR beta signatures that indicated both CMV infection and matching HLA type. General observations from the study: Pooled public TCR beta family frequency picked out CMV carriers with the relevant HLA. There were HLA-C-restricted CMV-specific TCR beta clonotypes dominating the ex vivo response.

CDR1 is MNHEY, CDR2 SVGEGT, per germline. The CDR3 has 16 amino acids. Trimming cost V 0 bases and J 4 bases, with 13 bases left between them. Material: PBMCs. The rearrangement uses TRBV6-2 or TRBV6-3 and TRBJ2-1, with D uncertain. The clonotype originates from a human donor in good health (CMV status not recorded). Some clones in this sample may be carry-over from other donors' samples. In DNA, the CDR3 is TGTGCCAGCAGTTACTCGATTTTGCGCCGGTACAATGAGCAGTTCTTC. Amino acid sequence: CASSYSILRRYNEQFF.